The T cell receptor beta chain under discussion was sequenced for a study of cytomegalovirus exposure and HLA in healthy donors. Overall study: Unique TCRs from HLA-typed donors, 70 million to 100 million of them, were held in an early data release.

This clone came up a few times. Antigen unknown. Broader study findings: Later analysis showed TCR association rates varying by HLA locus, highest for DRB1 and lowest for HLA-C. Altogether, more than 150 TCR beta chains were recorded as cytomegalovirus-associated.

The primer mix had 60 Vbeta and 13 Jbeta primers. The method was immunoSEQ multiplex PCR; TCRdb's version includes in-frame clones alone and lacks a portion of them. Of around 200,000 clones listed, roughly 78% are singletons. The CDR3 is 18 amino acids. V lost 2 bases to trimming and J lost 2 bases, with 16 bases between them. Germline V gene sequence: CDR1 PRHDT, CDR2 FYEKMQ (reference sequence). Unrecorded immune exposures were likely, despite nominal health at sampling. The sequence came from a boy younger than 18 in good health and CMV-seronegative. Sequencing was done on a sample of PBMCs. The chain combines TRBV13 with TRBJ1-6, with a tentative D call TRBD1 (5 bases). The CDR3 DNA sequence: TGTGCCAGCAGCTTACGCTCAATGCGGGGGACCTATAATTCACCCCTCCACTTT. Its protein is CASSLRSMRGTYNSPLHF.